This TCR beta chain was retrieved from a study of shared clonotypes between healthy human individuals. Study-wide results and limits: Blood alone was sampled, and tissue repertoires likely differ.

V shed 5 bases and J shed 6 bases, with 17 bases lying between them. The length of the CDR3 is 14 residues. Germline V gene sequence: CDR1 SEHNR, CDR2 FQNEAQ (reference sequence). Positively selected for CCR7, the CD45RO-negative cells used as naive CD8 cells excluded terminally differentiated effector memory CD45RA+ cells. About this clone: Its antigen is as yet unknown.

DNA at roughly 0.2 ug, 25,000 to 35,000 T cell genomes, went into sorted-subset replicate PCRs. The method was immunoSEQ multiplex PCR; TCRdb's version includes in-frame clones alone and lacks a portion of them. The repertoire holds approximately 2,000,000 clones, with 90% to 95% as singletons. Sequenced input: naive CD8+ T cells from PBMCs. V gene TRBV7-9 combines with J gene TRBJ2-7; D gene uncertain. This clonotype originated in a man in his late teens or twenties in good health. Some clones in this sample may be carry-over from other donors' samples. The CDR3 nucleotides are TGTGCCAGCAGCCCGGCCCGGTCGGGTACCGAGCAGTACTTC. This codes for CASSPARSGTEQYF.